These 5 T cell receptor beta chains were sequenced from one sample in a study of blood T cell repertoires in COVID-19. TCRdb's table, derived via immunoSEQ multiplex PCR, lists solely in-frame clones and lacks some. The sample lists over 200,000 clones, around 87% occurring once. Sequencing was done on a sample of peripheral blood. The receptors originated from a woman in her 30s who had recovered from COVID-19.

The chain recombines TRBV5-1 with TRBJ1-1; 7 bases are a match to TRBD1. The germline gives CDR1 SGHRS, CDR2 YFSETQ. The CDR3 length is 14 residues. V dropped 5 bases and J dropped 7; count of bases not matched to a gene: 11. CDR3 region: CASRDYGTVNEAFF. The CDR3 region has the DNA TGCGCCAGCAGGGATTACGGGACAGTTAATGAAGCTTTCTTT.

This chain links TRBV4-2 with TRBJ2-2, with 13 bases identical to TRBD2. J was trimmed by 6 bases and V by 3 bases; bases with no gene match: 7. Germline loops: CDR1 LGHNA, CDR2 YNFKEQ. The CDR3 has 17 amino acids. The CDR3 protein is CASSQEPGLAGSGELFF. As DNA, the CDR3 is TGTGCCAGCAGCCAGGAACCGGGACTAGCGGGGTCCGGGGAGCTGTTTTTT.

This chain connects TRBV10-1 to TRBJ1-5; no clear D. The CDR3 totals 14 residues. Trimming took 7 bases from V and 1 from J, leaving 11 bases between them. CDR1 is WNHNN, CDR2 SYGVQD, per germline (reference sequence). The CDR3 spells CASNRHMSNQPQHF. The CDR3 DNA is TGCGCCAGCAACCGACATATGAGCAATCAGCCCCAGCATTTT.

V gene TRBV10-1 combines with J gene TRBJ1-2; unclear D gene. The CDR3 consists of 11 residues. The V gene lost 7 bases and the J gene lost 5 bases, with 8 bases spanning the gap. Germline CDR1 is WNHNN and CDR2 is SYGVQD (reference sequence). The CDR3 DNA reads TGCGCCAGCAAAGGAGGTTATGGCTACACCTTC. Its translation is CASKGGYGYTF.

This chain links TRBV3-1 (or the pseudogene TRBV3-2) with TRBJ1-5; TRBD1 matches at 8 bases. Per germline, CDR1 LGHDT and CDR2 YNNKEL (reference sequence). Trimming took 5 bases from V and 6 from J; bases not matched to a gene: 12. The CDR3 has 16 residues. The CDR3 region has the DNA TGTGCCAGCAGCAACCAGGGGGCCCCTGGGGGTCAGCCCCAGCATTTT. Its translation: CASSNQGAPGGQPQHF.